This T cell receptor (beta chain) stems from a study of shared clonotypes between healthy human individuals. Profiling relied on immunoSEQ multiplex PCR, and the TCRdb table lists in-frame clones only, not all of them. The table has roughly 500,000 clones, over 70% seen once; the top ten hold approximately 11%. The sequenced material came from PBMCs. This sequence was found in a woman aged 40 to 49 in good health. Some clones in this sample may be carry-over from other donors' samples.

DNA for the CDR3: TGTGCCAGCAGCTGGGGACTAGCGGGACCCTACGAGCAGTACTTC. This sequence encodes CASSWGLAGPYEQYF. This chain links TRBV11-2 with TRBJ2-7; 13 nucleotides align to TRBD2. This CDR3 region has 15 residues. V trimming: 4 bases; J trimming: 2 bases; junction bases outside the gene matches: 2. Per the germline V gene, CDR1 is SGHAT and CDR2 is FQNNGV.